These T cell receptor beta chains were read from a single sample in a study of T cell responses to AZD1222 COVID-19 vaccine. The method was immunoSEQ multiplex PCR; TCRdb's version includes in-frame clones alone and lacks a portion of them. The sample has tens of thousands of clones, 86% seen once. Sequences were derived from peripheral blood, sampled on day 0 of AZD1222 vaccination. The receptors stem from an adult in good health. CDR3s include the opening cysteine and the closing phenylalanine or tryptophan. D genes are given only for firm matches. Size is stated for part of the rows, as once, few or many counts, or as a class when the clone is expanded.

D gene: .
J gene: TRBJ1-1
V gene: TRBV7-9
clone size: few
CDR3 protein: CASRQQGNTEAFF
CDR3 DNA: TGTGCCAGCAGACAACAGGGGAACACTGAAGCTTTCTTT

D gene: .
J gene: TRBJ2-2
V gene: TRBV7-3
clone size: .
CDR3 protein: CASSLTPGGRSGELFF
CDR3 DNA: TGTGCCAGCAGCTTAACCCCCGGGGGGCGAAGCGGGGAGCTGTTTTTT

D gene: .
J gene: TRBJ1-2
V gene: TRBV30
clone size: .
CDR3 protein: CAWSLGQIYGYTF
CDR3 DNA: TGTGCCTGGAGTCTTGGGCAAATCTATGGCTACACCTTC

D gene: .
J gene: TRBJ1-4
V gene: TRBV24-1
clone size: .
CDR3 protein: CATSDAAGGQEKLFF
CDR3 DNA: TGTGCCACCAGTGACGCCGCGGGGGGCCAGGAAAAACTGTTTTTT

D gene: .
J gene: TRBJ2-2
V gene: TRBV6-1
clone size: .
CDR3 protein: CASSEAGPRVGYTGELFF
CDR3 DNA: TGTGCCAGCAGTGAAGCTGGACCTCGAGTTGGTTACACCGGGGAGCTGTTTTTT

D gene: TRBD2
J gene: TRBJ2-5
V gene: TRBV7-9
clone size: once
CDR3 protein: CASSPGLAGGQETQYF
CDR3 DNA: TGTGCCAGCAGCCCGGGACTAGCGGGGGGCCAAGAGACCCAGTACTTC

D gene: TRBD2
J gene: TRBJ2-3
V gene: TRBV7-2
clone size: .
CDR3 protein: CATPGGATDTQYF
CDR3 DNA: TGTGCCACCCCGGGGGGGGCCACAGATACGCAGTATTTT

D gene: .
J gene: TRBJ2-7
V gene: TRBV10-3
clone size: .
CDR3 protein: CAISGTGREQYF
CDR3 DNA: TGTGCCATCAGTGGGACCGGTCGCGAGCAGTACTTC

D gene: TRBD2
J gene: TRBJ2-7
V gene: TRBV5-4
clone size: .
CDR3 protein: CASSPPSLAGVYEQYF
CDR3 DNA: TGTGCCAGCAGCCCGCCTTCACTAGCGGGGGTGTACGAGCAGTACTTC

D gene: .
J gene: TRBJ1-2
V gene: TRBV18
clone size: once
CDR3 protein: CASSPEATNYGYTF
CDR3 DNA: TGTGCCAGCTCACCAGAGGCGACTAACTATGGCTACACCTTC

D gene: .
J gene: TRBJ1-6
V gene: TRBV28
clone size: .
CDR3 protein: CASSAQGSNNSPLHF
CDR3 DNA: TGTGCCAGCAGTGCCCAGGGTAGCAATAATTCACCCCTCCACTTT

D gene: TRBD2
J gene: TRBJ2-3
V gene: TRBV10-3
clone size: .
CDR3 protein: CAITGTSGGADTQYF
CDR3 DNA: TGTGCCATCACCGGGACTAGCGGGGGCGCAGATACGCAGTATTTT

D gene: .
J gene: TRBJ2-7
V gene: TRBV5-1
clone size: once
CDR3 protein: CASSSGGQRNYEQYF
CDR3 DNA: TGCGCCAGCAGCTCCGGCGGACAGAGAAACTACGAGCAGTACTTC

D gene: TRBD2
J gene: TRBJ2-3
V gene: TRBV28
clone size: .
CDR3 protein: CASSSGGSDTQYF
CDR3 DNA: TGTGCCAGCAGTTCGGGGGGATCGGATACGCAGTATTTT

D gene: TRBD2
J gene: TRBJ2-7
V gene: TRBV7-6
clone size: .
CDR3 protein: CASSKGRGRAGEQYF
CDR3 DNA: TGTGCCAGCAGCAAAGGGAGGGGTCGAGCGGGCGAGCAGTACTTC

D gene: TRBD2
J gene: TRBJ2-3
V gene: TRBV13
clone size: few
CDR3 protein: CASSYGAGATDTQYF
CDR3 DNA: TGTGCCAGCAGCTATGGAGCGGGGGCCACAGATACGCAGTATTTT

D gene: .
J gene: TRBJ2-3
V gene: TRBV6-5
clone size: .
CDR3 protein: CASSSPGGLRTDTQYF
CDR3 DNA: TGTGCCAGCAGTTCTCCTGGGGGGTTGCGCACAGATACGCAGTATTTT

D gene: .
J gene: TRBJ2-5
V gene: TRBV28
clone size: .
CDR3 protein: CASSFSRGEETQYF
CDR3 DNA: TGTGCCAGCAGTTTTTCCAGGGGCGAAGAGACCCAGTACTTC

D gene: .
J gene: TRBJ2-4
V gene: TRBV4-1
clone size: once
CDR3 protein: CASSQGIRDTNIQYF
CDR3 DNA: TGCGCCAGCAGCCAAGGTATAAGGGACACAAACATTCAGTACTTC

D gene: .
J gene: TRBJ1-5
V gene: TRBV5-4
clone size: few
CDR3 protein: CASSLWTERGGPQHF
CDR3 DNA: TGTGCCAGCAGCTTGTGGACAGAGAGGGGGGGGCCCCAGCATTTT

D gene: .
J gene: TRBJ1-4
V gene: TRBV5-1
clone size: once
CDR3 protein: CASSPLDRATNEKLFF
CDR3 DNA: TGCGCCAGCTCACCCTTAGACCGTGCAACTAATGAAAAACTGTTTTTT

D gene: .
J gene: TRBJ1-4
V gene: TRBV4-1
clone size: .
CDR3 protein: CASSQEGTNEKLFF
CDR3 DNA: TGCGCCAGCAGCCAAGAAGGGACTAATGAAAAACTGTTTTTT

D gene: TRBD1
J gene: TRBJ1-4
V gene: TRBV5-1
clone size: .
CDR3 protein: CASSPGGPPNEKLFF
CDR3 DNA: TGCGCCAGCAGCCCAGGGGGCCCACCAAATGAAAAACTGTTTTTT

D gene: .
J gene: TRBJ1-2
V gene: TRBV11-2
clone size: .
CDR3 protein: CASSPRQGGDYGYTF
CDR3 DNA: TGTGCCAGCAGCCCGCGGCAGGGAGGTGACTATGGCTACACCTTC

D gene: TRBD1
J gene: TRBJ1-2
V gene: TRBV4-1
clone size: .
CDR3 protein: CASSQAGGYGYTF
CDR3 DNA: TGCGCCAGCAGCCAAGCAGGGGGATATGGCTACACCTTC

D gene: .
J gene: TRBJ1-1
V gene: TRBV19
clone size: .
CDR3 protein: CASDWGPRENTEAFF
CDR3 DNA: TGTGCCAGTGACTGGGGTCCCAGGGAGAACACTGAAGCTTTCTTT

D gene: TRBD1
J gene: TRBJ2-2
V gene: TRBV20-1
clone size: .
CDR3 protein: CSASDGQGAGGELFF
CDR3 DNA: TGCAGTGCTAGTGACGGACAGGGGGCCGGCGGGGAGCTGTTTTTT